The T cell receptor beta chain under discussion was sequenced for a study of cytomegalovirus exposure and HLA in healthy donors. Regarding the study as a whole: As was reported, the classifier diagnosed cytomegalovirus status with high specificity and sensitivity. Generally TCR sequences proved uncommon, though certain public TCRs appeared in numerous donors. In the 100 to 150 validation repertoires, approximately 94% of cluster scores exceeded 0, per a later analysis. Cytomegalovirus association was listed for 150 to 200 TCR beta chains.

Turning to this clone: Antigen unknown.

Trimming removed 2 bases from V and 3 bases from J; junction bases left unmatched: 9. CDR3 length equals 16 residues. Germline CDR1 is MDHEN and CDR2 is SYDVKM. Repertoires were generated with immunoSEQ multiplex PCR, while TCRdb's copy carries only in-frame clones and drops some. The table has about 64,000 clones, 90% to 95% seen once; the top ten hold 5.8%. The chain uses TRBV28 and TRBJ2-7; 8 bases agree with TRBD2. The receptor's source is a woman younger than 35 in good health and CMV-seropositive. Source material: PBMCs. CDR3 in amino acids: CASSLISSGSFYEQYF. The CDR3 coding sequence is TGTGCCAGCAGTTTAATATCTAGCGGGTCTTTCTACGAGCAGTACTTC.